This record concerns one T cell receptor (beta chain) sequence. Its target is not known. Incorporated into the TCR beta cDNA libraries were unique molecular identifiers, which served to reduce PCR and sequencing biases. TCRdb ran MiXCR on the PCR reads and lists one entry per CDR3 protein. This sample yields hundreds of thousands of distinct CDR3 sequences, of which around 40% are seen a single time; about 12% belongs to the top ten. CDR1 is DFQATT, CDR2 SNEGSKA, per germline (reference sequence). This CDR3 has 12 amino acids. Trimming left V 5 bases short and J 0 bases short, with 7 bases between. This specimen belongs to a study of post-analysis software for immune sequencing data. At the level of the study: Relapsing-remitting, secondary progressive and progressive-relapsing courses of multiple sclerosis were included. Study results and caveats: With TRBV5-6, TRBV5-1 and TRBV20-1 included, 4 or 5 TRBV segments were more frequent in patients than in controls.

The V and J genes are TRBV20-1 and TRBJ2-5, with no clear D. Sample: blood. This TCR derives from a girl aged 10 to 17 with multiple sclerosis. DNA for the CDR3: TGCAGTGCTCTTGAGTACCAAGAGACCCAGTACTTC. Translating gives CSALEYQETQYF.